This record covers a single T cell receptor beta chain. The data were taken from a study of blood T cell repertoires in COVID-19. Overall study: The samples span acute and convalescent COVID-19 from the United States, Italy and Spain. PBMCs, B-cell-depleted T cells, or T cells were the source of the cDNA or gDNA that made up the material.

Produced via immunoSEQ multiplex PCR; TCRdb's table is partial and in-frame only. The table shows about 220,000 clones, with less than 90% occurring only once. Germline CDR1 is MNHEY and CDR2 is SVGEGT. The CDR3 sequence is 17 residues long. Unmatched junction bases numbered 11, after V lost 6 bases and J lost 0 bases. The TCR was taken from a man in his thirties or forties with active or convalescent COVID-19. Sequencing was done on a sample of peripheral blood. The V and J genes are TRBV6-2 or TRBV6-3 and TRBJ1-5, with 7 positions matching TRBD1. The CDR3 is CASSIGTAQYSNQPQHF. The CDR3 DNA reads as TGTGCCAGCAGCATAGGGACAGCCCAATATAGCAATCAGCCCCAGCATTTT.